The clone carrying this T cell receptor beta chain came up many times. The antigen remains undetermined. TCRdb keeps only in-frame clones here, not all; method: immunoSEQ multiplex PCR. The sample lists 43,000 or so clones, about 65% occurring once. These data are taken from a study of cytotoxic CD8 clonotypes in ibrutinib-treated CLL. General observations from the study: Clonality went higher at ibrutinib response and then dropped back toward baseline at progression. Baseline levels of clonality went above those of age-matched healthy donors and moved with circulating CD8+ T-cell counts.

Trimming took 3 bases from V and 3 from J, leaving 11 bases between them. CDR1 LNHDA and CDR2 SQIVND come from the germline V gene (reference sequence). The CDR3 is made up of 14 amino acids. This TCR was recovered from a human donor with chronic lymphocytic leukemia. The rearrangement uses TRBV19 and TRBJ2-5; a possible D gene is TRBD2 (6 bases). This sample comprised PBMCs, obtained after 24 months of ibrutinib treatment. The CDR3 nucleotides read TGTGCCAGTAGTATGAGCTGGGGGGAAGAGACCCAGTACTTC. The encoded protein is CASSMSWGEETQYF. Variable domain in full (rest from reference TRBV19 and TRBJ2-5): DGGITQSPKYLFRKEGQNVTLSCEQNLNHDAMYWYRQDPGQGLRLIYYSQIVNDFQKGDIAEGYSVSREKKESFPLTVTSAQKNPTAFYLCASSMSWGEETQYFGPGTRLLVL.